This T cell receptor beta chain was retrieved from a study of beta chain features in type 1 diabetes. General observations from the study: All four CD4+ subsets of Type 1 diabetes patients contained TCRB CDR3s that were moderately but significantly shorter. The VDJ junctions of type 1 diabetes patients carried fewer insertions and more deletions.

The germline V gene has CDR1 MGHDK and CDR2 SYGVNS. This CDR3 contains 15 residues. The germline V and J ends were trimmed by 1 base and 4 bases, with 13 bases remaining between them. Expressed TCRB transcripts were sequenced, since all the RNA that had been isolated was reverse transcribed. Profiling relied on immunoSEQ multiplex PCR, and the TCRdb table lists in-frame clones only, not all of them. Here the sample spans 500,000 to 800,000 clones, 9.5% to 15% being singletons. CD45RO/CCR7/CD25/CD127/CD95/CD27 staining was used to isolate CD4+ naive, central memory, regulatory and stem cell-like memory cells by sorting. Note on this clone: Its matching antigen is unknown.

The receptor's source is a man younger than 40 with type 1 diabetes. The V and J genes are TRBV25-1 and TRBJ1-1; no firm D call. Sequencing used naive CD4+ T cells from blood. The CDR3 region has the DNA TGTGCCAGCAGTGAATGGCAGGAGCGAAGCACTGAAGCTTTCTTT. Its translation is CASSEWQERSTEAFF. Filled out from reference TRBV25-1 and TRBJ1-1, the complete variable domain reads EADIYQTPRYLVIGTGKKITLECSQTMGHDKMYWYQQDPGMELHLIHYSYGVNSTEKGDLSSESTVSRIRTEHFPLTLESARPSHTSQYLCASSEWQERSTEAFFGQGTRLTVV.